The T cell receptor (beta chain) under discussion was sequenced for a study of T cells in Graves' hyperthyroidism and ophthalmopathy. Study findings and constraints: Most expanded thyroid clonotypes above 0.001 recurred in blood.

Fresh peripheral blood, 10 ml, was the source of the PBMCs. Details on this clonotype: Its antigen is currently unknown.

Using RNA transcripts as the source, TCR beta CDR3 regions were amplified. The primer set for the first-round RT-PCR of the TCR CDR3 was HTBI. Via MiXCR, TCRdb re-called the multiplex PCR reads, giving one row per CDR3 protein. The table records hundreds of thousands of distinct CDR3 sequences, roughly a sixth of them present only once. CDR1 is MNHNS and CDR2 is SASEGT in the germline V gene. CDR3 length: 15 residues. Trimming cost V 6 bases and J 0 bases; bases outside gene matches: 4. Sequenced input: blood. The clonotype was recovered from a woman aged 45-60 years with Graves' hyperthyroidism that later progressed to Graves' ophthalmopathy. The genes are TRBV6-1 and TRBJ1-4; 7 bases line up with TRBD1. The CDR3 sequence is CASRRGTATNEKLFF. Written as DNA, the CDR3 is TGTGCCAGCAGACGCGGGACAGCAACTAATGAAAAACTGTTTTTT.